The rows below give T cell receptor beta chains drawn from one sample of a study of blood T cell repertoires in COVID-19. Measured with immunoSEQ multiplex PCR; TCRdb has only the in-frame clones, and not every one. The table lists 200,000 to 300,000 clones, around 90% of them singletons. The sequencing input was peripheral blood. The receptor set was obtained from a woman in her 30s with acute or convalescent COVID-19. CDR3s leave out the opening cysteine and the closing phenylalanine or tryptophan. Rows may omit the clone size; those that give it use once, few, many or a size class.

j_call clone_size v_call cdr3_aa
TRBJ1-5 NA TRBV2 ASAREVNQPQH
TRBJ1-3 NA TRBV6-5 ASSYGGTGNTIY
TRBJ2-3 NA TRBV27 ASSPGLAIDTQY
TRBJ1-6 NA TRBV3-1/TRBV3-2 ASSFRGQTSPLH
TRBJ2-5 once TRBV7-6 ASSSRTSGTYQETQY
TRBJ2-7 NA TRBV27 ASSLAGGKYEQY
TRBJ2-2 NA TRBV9 ASSVGLVDNSGELF
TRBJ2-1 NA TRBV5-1 ASSLAFGTGYNEQF
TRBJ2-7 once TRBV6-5 ASSSPTGRDYEQY
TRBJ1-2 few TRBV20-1 SASSGVYGYT
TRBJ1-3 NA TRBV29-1 SVAHNGDTIY
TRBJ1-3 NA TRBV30 AWSGGDRGLGNTIY
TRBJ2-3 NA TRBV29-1 SVESSGSLPDTQY
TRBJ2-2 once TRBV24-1 ATRGQPNTGELF
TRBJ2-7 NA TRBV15 ATSRDGLGEQY
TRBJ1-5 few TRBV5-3 ARSLGQGYDNQPQH
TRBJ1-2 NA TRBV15 ATSRGQTGVNYGYT
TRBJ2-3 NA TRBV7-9 ASSPGTSGSLGTQY
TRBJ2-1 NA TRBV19 ASSRLAGYNEQF
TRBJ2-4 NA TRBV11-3 ASSFGGSGAKNIQY
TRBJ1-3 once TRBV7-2 ASSLGSRKLSGNTIY
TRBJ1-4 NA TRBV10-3 AISESGQTTNEKLF
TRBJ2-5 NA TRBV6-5 ASSRGRGGETQY